This T cell receptor beta chain originates from a study of blood T cell repertoires in COVID-19. In the study overall: Researchers got acute and convalescent COVID-19 samples from the United States, Italy and Spain. T cells, B-cell-depleted T cells, or PBMCs provided the cDNA or gDNA that served as material.

Germline CDR1 is SNHLY and CDR2 is FYNNEI. There are 14 residues in the CDR3. Losses at the gene ends were 6 bases for V and 2 bases for J; bases not matched to a gene: 4. Under the authors' procedure: Nucleated cell counts were estimated from reference gene primer amplification. The method was immunoSEQ multiplex PCR; TCRdb's version includes in-frame clones alone and lacks a portion of them. That table supplies the V and J calls and clone size; D and trimming were determined from the DNA. Of a few hundred thousand clones listed, around 86% are singletons. The sample taken for sequencing was peripheral blood. The clonotype comes from a woman aged 45-59 years with acute or convalescent COVID-19. The V and J genes are TRBV2 and TRBJ2-1, with TRBD2 matching over 7 bases. This CDR3 reads CASRGGNPYNEQFF. CDR3 in DNA: TGTGCCAGCAGGGGAGGGAACCCCTACAATGAGCAGTTCTTC.